A selection of T cell receptor beta chains follows, all from one sample in a study of CXCR3-negative and CXCR3-positive naive CD8 T cells. TCRdb reprocessed the 5' RACE reads and reports one entry per CDR3 protein, with no DNA. This sample's table reports approximately 88,000 distinct CDR3 sequences. The specimen sequenced was naive CXCR3- CD8+ T cells from blood. The source of these receptors is a human donor in good health. Some clones in this sample may be carry-over from other donors' samples. Both conserved end residues are part of each CDR3.

cdr3_length	j_call	v_call	cdr3_aa
16	TRBJ1-1	TRBV7-2	CASSLALGDRGRGAFF
15	TRBJ1-2	TRBV12-3/TRBV12-4	CASSLKEGGAYGYTF
15	TRBJ1-2	TRBV4-1	CASSHEDTTNYGYTF
14	TRBJ1-2	TRBV2	CASSVSTGVNGYTF
12	TRBJ2-3	TRBV7-9	CASSFGPDTQYF
14	TRBJ2-1	TRBV30	CAWSPGTSDNEQFF
17	TRBJ1-2	TRBV4-3	CASSQDIAQIVNYGYTF
12	TRBJ2-7	TRBV27	CASSDSSYEQYF
18	TRBJ2-1	TRBV12-3/TRBV12-4	CASSLARLAGGPSGEQFF
18	TRBJ2-7	TRBV27	CASSSLPGQATRYYEQYF
14	TRBJ2-1	TRBV5-1	CASSSGLGVDEQFF
16	TRBJ2-1	TRBV2	CASSHGVGGSYNEQFF
14	TRBJ2-7	TRBV6-6	CASRLGGGPDEQYF
12	TRBJ2-4	TRBV29-1	CSARSGRDIQYF
13	TRBJ2-1	TRBV6-2/TRBV6-3	CASSQNGYNEQFF
11	TRBJ1-1	TRBV29-1	CSVPGATEAFF
14	TRBJ2-1	TRBV7-3	CASSHRDSYNEQFF
15	TRBJ1-2	TRBV10-2	CASSESKWGARGYTF
13	TRBJ2-3	TRBV28	CAGNQRPTDTQYF
15	TRBJ2-7	TRBV20-1	CSARDFRRETYEQYF
18	TRBJ2-1	TRBV28	CASSSGTGGVLSYNEQFF
13	TRBJ2-7	TRBV27	CASSLSGFYEQYF
11	TRBJ2-7	TRBV28	CASSFPDEQYF
15	TRBJ2-7	TRBV7-9	CASSSLPTGDYEQYF
14	TRBJ2-7	TRBV15	CATSGGDISYEQYF
17	TRBJ1-3	TRBV5-1	CASSLGGSARSGNTIYF
15	TRBJ2-7	TRBV7-2	CASSLEDSGIYEQYF